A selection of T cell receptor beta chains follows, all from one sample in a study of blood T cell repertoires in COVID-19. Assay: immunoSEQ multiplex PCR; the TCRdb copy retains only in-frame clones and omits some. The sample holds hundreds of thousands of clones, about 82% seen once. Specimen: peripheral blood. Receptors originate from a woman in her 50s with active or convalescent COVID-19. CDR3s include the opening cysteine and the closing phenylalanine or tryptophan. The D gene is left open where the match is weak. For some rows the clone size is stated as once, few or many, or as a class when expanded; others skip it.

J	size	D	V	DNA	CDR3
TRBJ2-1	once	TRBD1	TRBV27	TGTGCCAGCAGTTTATGGGACAGTCTCAATGAGCAGTTCTTC	CASSLWDSLNEQFF
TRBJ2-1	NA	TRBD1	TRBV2	TGTGCCAGCAGTGACTGGGACAGGGGGAGCTACAATGAGCAGTTCTTC	CASSDWDRGSYNEQFF
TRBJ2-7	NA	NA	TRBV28	TGTGCCAGCAGTTTCCCCCGACGGAGTCCTTCCTACGAGCAGTACTTC	CASSFPRRSPSYEQYF
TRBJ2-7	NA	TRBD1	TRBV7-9	TGTGCCAGCAGCACCGAATCGACAGGGGTCTACGAGCAGTACTTC	CASSTESTGVYEQYF
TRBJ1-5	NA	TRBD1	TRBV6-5	TGTGCCAGCAGTCCTCAGGGGGTGCATCAGCCCCAGCATTTT	CASSPQGVHQPQHF
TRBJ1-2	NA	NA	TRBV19	TGTGCCACCGGGACATCGAGTCTCTATGGCTACACCTTC	CATGTSSLYGYTF
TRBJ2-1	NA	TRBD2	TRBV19	TGTGCCAGTAGTATCCCACTAGCGGGGCTATACAATGAGCAGTTCTTC	CASSIPLAGLYNEQFF
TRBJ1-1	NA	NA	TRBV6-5	TGTGCCAGCATATGGGGGCCGGGGAACACTGAAGCTTTCTTT	CASIWGPGNTEAFF
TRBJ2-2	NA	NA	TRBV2	TGTGCCAGCACCGCTGAAACAGGGAAGACCGGGGAGCTGTTTTTT	CASTAETGKTGELFF
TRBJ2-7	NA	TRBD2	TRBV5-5	TGTGCCAGCAGCCCGGGACTAGCGGGACAAACAAACTACTACGAGCAGTACTTC	CASSPGLAGQTNYYEQYF
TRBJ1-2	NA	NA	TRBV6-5	TGTGCCAGCCGGGACACACGCCGTAGCTATGGCTACACCTTC	CASRDTRRSYGYTF
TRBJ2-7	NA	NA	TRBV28	TGTGCCAGCAGCACTCCAGTGAGGAGCCCCTCTCCTGCTTACGAGCAGTACTTC	CASSTPVRSPSPAYEQYF
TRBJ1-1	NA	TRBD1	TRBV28	TGTGCCAGCAGATCCGGGACAGCTACCTGGGGAACTGAAGCTTTCTTT	CASRSGTATWGTEAFF
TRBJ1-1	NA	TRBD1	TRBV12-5	TGTGCTAGTGGTTTGGTACAGGGGGGTGTGACTGAAGCTTTCTTT	CASGLVQGGVTEAFF
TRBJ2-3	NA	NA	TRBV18	TGTGCCAGCTCACCCAACACAGGCACAGATACGCAGTATTTT	CASSPNTGTDTQYF
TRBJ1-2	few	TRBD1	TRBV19	TGTGCCTCATCCGGGACAGGGGTAAACTATGGCTACACCTTC	CASSGTGVNYGYTF
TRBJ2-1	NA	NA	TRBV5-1	TGCGCCAGCAGCTTGGCCGGGACAACAAACGATGAGCAGTTCTTC	CASSLAGTTNDEQFF
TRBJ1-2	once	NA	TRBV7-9	TGTGCCAGCAGCTTAGAAGCCCGACAAGCCAACTATGGCTACACCTTC	CASSLEARQANYGYTF
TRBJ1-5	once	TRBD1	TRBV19	TGCGCCAGTAGTATAGCAGGGGGCTATCAGCTCCAGCATTTT	CASSIAGGYQLQHF
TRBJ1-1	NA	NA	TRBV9	TGTGCCAGCAGCGTAGTGCGGGGGCTGGAAGCTTTCTTT	CASSVVRGLEAFF
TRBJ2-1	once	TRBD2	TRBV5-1	TGCGCCAGCAGCCCGAGCGATGGGGGGAGGGTGTGGAATGAGCAGTTCTTC	CASSPSDGGRVWNEQFF
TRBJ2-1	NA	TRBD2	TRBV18	TGTGCCAGCTCACCTACTCTAGCCCGGACTAGCGGCCCTTACAATGAGCAGTTCTTC	CASSPTLARTSGPYNEQFF
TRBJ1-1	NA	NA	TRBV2	TGTGCCAGCAGTGAAGGTGTTTGGGGACATACCAACACTGAAGCTTTCTTT	CASSEGVWGHTNTEAFF
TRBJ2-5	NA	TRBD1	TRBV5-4	TGTGCCAGCAGCGGAACGACAGGGGAGTTCCAAGAGACCCAGTACTTC	CASSGTTGEFQETQYF
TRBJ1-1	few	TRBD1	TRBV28	TGTGCCAGCAGTTCACAGACAGGGTGGGCCACTGAAGCTTTCTTT	CASSSQTGWATEAFF
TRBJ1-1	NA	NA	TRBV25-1	TGTGCCAGCAGTGATGTCCAGGGGTACACTGAAGCTTTCTTT	CASSDVQGYTEAFF
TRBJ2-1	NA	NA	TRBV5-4	TGTGCCAGCAGCTTTGCTAATCTCATGGCTAGCAAGTACAATGAGCAGTTCTTC	CASSFANLMASKYNEQFF
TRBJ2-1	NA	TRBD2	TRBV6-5	TGTGCCAGCATCGACCTGGGGACTAGCGGGCATGAGCAGTTCTTC	CASIDLGTSGHEQFF
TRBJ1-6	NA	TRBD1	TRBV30	TGTGCCTGGGCGGATAAAGGGACAGGCGGTTCACCCCTCCACTTT	CAWADKGTGGSPLHF
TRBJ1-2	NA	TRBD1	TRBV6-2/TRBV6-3	TGTGCCAGCAGTTCCCCATTTGGACAGGGGGCATACCTCTATGGCTACACCTTC	CASSSPFGQGAYLYGYTF
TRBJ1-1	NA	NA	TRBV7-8	TGTGCCAGCAGCAAGGAGGGAGGGGATGGGACTGAAGCTTTCTTT	CASSKEGGDGTEAFF
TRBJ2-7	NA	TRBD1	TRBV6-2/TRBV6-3	TGTGCCAGCAGTTACGCGCTAACAGGGGTGTACGAGCAGTACTTC	CASSYALTGVYEQYF
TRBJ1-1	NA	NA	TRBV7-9	TGTGCCAGCAGCTTAACCGGAGCTGAAGCTTTCTTT	CASSLTGAEAFF
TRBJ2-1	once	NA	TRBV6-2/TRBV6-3	TGTGCCAGCAGTTATCAGAGCGGACGCACACAGTTCTTC	CASSYQSGRTQFF
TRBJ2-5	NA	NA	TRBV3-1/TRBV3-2	TGTGCCAGCAGCCACCCCCCTTCTCCGCAAGAGACCCAGTACTTC	CASSHPPSPQETQYF
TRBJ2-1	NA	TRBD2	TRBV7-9	TGTGCCAGCAGCTTGGGGGGGAGACCCTACAATGAGCAGTTCTTC	CASSLGGRPYNEQFF
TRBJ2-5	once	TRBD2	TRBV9	TGTGCCAGCAGCGTCACTAGCGGGAGCCGAGAGACCCAGTACTTC	CASSVTSGSRETQYF
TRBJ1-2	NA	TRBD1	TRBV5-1	TGCGCCAGCAGCTTGGACCCAGGGGGTAGAAACTATGGCTACACCTTC	CASSLDPGGRNYGYTF
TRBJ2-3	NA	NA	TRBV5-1	TGCGCCAGCAGCTTTAAGGGGGAAGATACGCAGTATTTT	CASSFKGEDTQYF
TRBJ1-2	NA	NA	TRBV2	TGTGCCAGCAGTCCCCAGATGGCGGTTACTTATGGCTACACCTTC	CASSPQMAVTYGYTF
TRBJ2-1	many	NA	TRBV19	TGTGCCAGTACCATAAACGGGGATGAGCAGTTCTTC	CASTINGDEQFF
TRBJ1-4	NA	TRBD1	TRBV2	TGTGCCAGCAGTGTGGACAGGGGGGCTAATGAAAAACTGTTTTTT	CASSVDRGANEKLFF
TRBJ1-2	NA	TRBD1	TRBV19	TGTGCCAGTAGTTTCCGGGACAGGGGTAACTATGGCTACACCTTC	CASSFRDRGNYGYTF
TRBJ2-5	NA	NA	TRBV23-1	TGCGCCAGCAGTCATTTTCCGGGACAATATCAAGAGACCCAGTACTTC	CASSHFPGQYQETQYF
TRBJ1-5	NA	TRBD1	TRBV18	TGTGCCAGCTCACGGGACAGGGCCCAGCCCCAGCATTTT	CASSRDRAQPQHF
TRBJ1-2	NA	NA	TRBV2	TGTGCCAGCAGTGAAGCCGAGGGTGCTAGCTACACCTTC	CASSEAEGASYTF
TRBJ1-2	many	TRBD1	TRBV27	TGTGCCAGCGGGAATCGACAGGGCGGTGGCTACACCTTC	CASGNRQGGGYTF
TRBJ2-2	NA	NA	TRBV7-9	TGTGCCAGCAGCTTACTTCTGAACACCGGGGAGCTGTTTTTT	CASSLLLNTGELFF